The source of this TCR beta chain is a study of cytomegalovirus exposure and HLA in healthy donors. Study-wide points: DRB1 had the most TCR associations and HLA-C the fewest, a later analysis found, with rates varying by HLA locus.

The V segment lost 0 bases and the J segment 6 bases; nucleotides outside the gene matches: 3. Germline CDR1 is SGHDT and CDR2 is YYEEEE. There are 14 residues in the CDR3. Worth noting for this clone: As yet, its antigen is unknown.

Vbeta (60) and Jbeta (13) primers were used in the PCR. Only in-frame clones appear in the TCRdb table, and some are missing; sequencing was by immunoSEQ multiplex PCR. Of 130,000 or so clones in the sample, around 67% were seen once. Sampled while nominally healthy, donors likely had unrecorded immune exposures. The origin of this receptor is a young man in good health and CMV-seropositive. The sequenced sample consisted of PBMCs. The chain joins TRBV5-6 to TRBJ1-2; TRBD1 matches 9 bases. Here the CDR3 reads CASSLVGQGNGYTF. In DNA, the CDR3 is TGTGCCAGCAGCTTGGTGGGACAGGGCAATGGCTACACCTTC.